A single sample is the source of the 13 T cell receptor beta chains below, sequenced in a study of blood T cell repertoires in COVID-19. Generated by immunoSEQ multiplex PCR, the TCRdb table keeps only in-frame clones and is missing some. The sample records fewer than 100,000 clones, roughly 85% being singletons. Sequenced sample: peripheral blood. The receptors originated from a man in his sixties with acute or convalescent COVID-19.

The chain joins TRBV10-2 to TRBJ2-5; D perhaps matches TRBD2 (6 bases). The ends were cut back, 4 bases at V and 4 bases at J, with 13 bases in the middle. This CDR3 spans 14 amino acids. In germline, CDR1 is WSHSY, CDR2 SAAADI. The CDR3 sequence: CASSGFPGRETQYF. CDR3 DNA sequence: TGCGCCAGCAGTGGGTTCCCCGGGAGAGAGACCCAGTACTTC.

For the CDR3, the DNA is TGTGCCAGCAGCTTAGCCAGGGACAGAATGAACACTGAAGCTTTCTTT. Amino acid sequence: CASSLARDRMNTEAFF. The chain is built from TRBV11-1 and TRBJ1-1, with 7 bases fitting TRBD1. Germline assignment: CDR1 SGHAT and CDR2 FQDESV (reference sequence). This CDR3 is built from 16 residues. V shed 0 bases and J 0 bases; nucleotides not matched to a gene: 4.

The CDR3 DNA reads TGTGCCAGCACCGAACTAGCGGGGGGGGGAGGTGAGCAGTTCTTC. It is translated as CASTELAGGGGEQFF. This chain joins TRBV6-5 and TRBJ2-1, with 13 bases matching TRBD2. The CDR3 has 15 residues. In germline, CDR1 is MNHEY, CDR2 SVGAGI. Germline trimming cut 7 bases from V and 9 bases from J; bases unmatched to any gene: 9.

The chain recombines TRBV6-5 with TRBJ1-2; D uncertain. This CDR3 is 15 amino acids long. V shed 7 bases and J shed 3 bases, with 18 bases lying between them. CDR1 and CDR2 (germline): MNHEY, SVGAGI. CDR3 region: CASTQEAVRDYGYTF. The CDR3 bases are TGTGCCAGCACCCAAGAGGCAGTCCGGGACTATGGCTACACCTTC.

The genes are TRBV5-6 and TRBJ2-1, with D possibly TRBD1 on 6 matching bases. Germline V gene lookup returns CDR1 SGHDT and CDR2 YYEEEE. Trimming took 2 bases from V and 9 from J, leaving 6 bases between them. CDR3 size: 11 residues. In DNA form, the CDR3 reads TGTGCCAGCAGCTTCAGGGGTGAGCAGTTCTTC. It encodes CASSFRGEQFF.

J is TRBJ2-3 and V is TRBV6-2 or TRBV6-3, with D perhaps TRBD2 (5 bases). The CDR3 totals 12 residues. Trimming took off 3 bases at V and 7 bases at J, with 8 bases between the two ends. Per germline, CDR1 MNHEY and CDR2 SVGEGT. The CDR3 DNA reads as TGTGCCAGCAGTTATAGCGTTTATACGCAGTATTTT. It is translated as CASSYSVYTQYF.

For this clone: The junction shows a germline mismatch at one end, possibly a read error. Other DNA sequences in this sample translate to the same CDR3. The chain is built from TRBV7-7 and TRBJ2-5, with 7 bases that match TRBD1. CDR1 is SSHAT, CDR2 FNYEAQ, per germline (reference sequence). The CDR3 sequence is 13 residues long. The CDR3: CASSRDREETQYF. The CDR3, as DNA: TGTGCTAGCAGCCGTGACAGGGAAGAGACCCAGTACTTC.

There are a few counts of this clone. The chain uses TRBV10-3 and TRBJ2-2, with 11 bases that match TRBD2. The CDR3 is made up of 15 amino acids. With V trimmed by 8 bases and J by 5 bases, 7 bases remained unmatched. Looked up from germline, CDR1 is ENHRY and CDR2 is SYGVKD. CDR3 residues: CAIHTSGGSTGELFF. The CDR3 nucleotides read TGTGCCATCCATACTAGCGGGGGTTCTACCGGGGAGCTGTTTTTT.

This chain uses TRBV15 with TRBJ2-2; D possibly corresponds to TRBD1 (5 bases). CDR3 size: 16 residues. Per germline, CDR1 LNHNV and CDR2 YYDKDF (reference sequence). V lost 2 bases and J 7 bases, leaving 17 bases between the germline ends. DNA for the CDR3: TGTGCCACCAGCAGACTGCAGGGTAGGGGTTTCGGGGAGCTGTTTTTT. Its translation is CATSRLQGRGFGELFF.

V and J are TRBV19 and TRBJ2-1; 13 bases are shared with TRBD2. Germline-derived CDR1 and CDR2 are LNHDA and SQIVND (reference sequence). There are 18 residues in the CDR3. V lost 7 bases and J lost 1; bases outside the gene matches: 10. In nucleotides, the CDR3 is TGTGCCAGTACCCGACAACTAGCGGGAGGGGGGTCCTACAATGAGCAGTTCTTC. Amino acid sequence: CASTRQLAGGGSYNEQFF.

The genes are TRBV11-2 and TRBJ2-1; D might be TRBD2 (5 bases). V was clipped by 1 base and J by 7 bases, with 17 bases between them. The CDR3 spans 16 residues. Germline CDR1 SGHAT, CDR2 FQNNGV. The CDR3 bases are TGTGCCAGCAGCTTAGGTCAGTCCTCGGGGTTTAATGAGCAGTTCTTC. It codes for CASSLGQSSGFNEQFF.

A remark on this clone: Relative to the germline gene, one junction end is altered; a read error may explain this. This chain links TRBV7-7 with TRBJ2-2; 9 nucleotides align to TRBD2. Germline CDR1 is SSHAT and CDR2 is FNYEAQ (reference sequence). This CDR3 is 15 amino acids long. Written as DNA, the CDR3 is TGTGCTAGCAGCCGGACTAGCGTAGGGACCGGGGAGCTGTTTTTT. Protein: CASSRTSVGTGELFF.

The rearrangement joins TRBV29-1 to TRBJ1-2, with TRBD1 as a possible D gene (5 bases). Germline CDR1 is SQVTM and CDR2 is ANQGSEA. The V gene lost 7 bases and the J gene lost 8 bases, with 23 bases spanning the gap. The CDR3 covers 14 residues. The CDR3 protein is CSAGGVASVDGYTF. As DNA, the CDR3 is TGCAGCGCCGGGGGGGTGGCGTCCGTCGACGGCTACACCTTC.